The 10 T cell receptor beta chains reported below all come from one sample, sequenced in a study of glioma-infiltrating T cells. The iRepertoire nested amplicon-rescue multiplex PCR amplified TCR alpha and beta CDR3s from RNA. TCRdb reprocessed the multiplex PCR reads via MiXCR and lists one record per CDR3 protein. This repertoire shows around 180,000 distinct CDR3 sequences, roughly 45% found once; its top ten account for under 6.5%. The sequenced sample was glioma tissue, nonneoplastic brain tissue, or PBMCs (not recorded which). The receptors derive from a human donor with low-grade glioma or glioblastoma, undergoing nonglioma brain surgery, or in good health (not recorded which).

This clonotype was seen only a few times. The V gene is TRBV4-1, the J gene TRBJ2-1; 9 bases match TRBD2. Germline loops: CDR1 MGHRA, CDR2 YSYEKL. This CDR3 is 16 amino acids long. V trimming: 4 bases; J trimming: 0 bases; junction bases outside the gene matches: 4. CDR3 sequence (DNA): TGCGCCAGCAGCCCTAAAGCGGGGGGCTCCTACAATGAGCAGTTCTTC. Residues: CASSPKAGGSYNEQFF.

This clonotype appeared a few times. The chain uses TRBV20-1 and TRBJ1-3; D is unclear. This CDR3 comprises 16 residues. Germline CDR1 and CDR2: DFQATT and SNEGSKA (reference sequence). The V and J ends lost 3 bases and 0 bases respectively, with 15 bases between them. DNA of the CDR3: TGCAGTGCTAGCCGTCCGGGCCTATCCTCTGGAAACACCATATATTTT. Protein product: CSASRPGLSSGNTIYF.

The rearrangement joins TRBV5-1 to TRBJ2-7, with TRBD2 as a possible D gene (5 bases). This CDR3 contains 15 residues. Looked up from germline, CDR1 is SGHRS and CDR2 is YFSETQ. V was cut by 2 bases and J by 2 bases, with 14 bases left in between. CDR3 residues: CASSLSGGLPYEQYF. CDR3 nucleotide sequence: TGCGCCAGCAGCTTATCGGGCGGGCTTCCCTACGAGCAGTACTTC.

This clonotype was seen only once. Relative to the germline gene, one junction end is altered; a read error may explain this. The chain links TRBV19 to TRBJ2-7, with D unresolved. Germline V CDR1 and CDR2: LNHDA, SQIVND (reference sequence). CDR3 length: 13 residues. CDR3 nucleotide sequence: TGTGCCAGTAGTATTAGTGGGTCCTGCGAGCAGTACTTC. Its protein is CASSISGSCEQYF.

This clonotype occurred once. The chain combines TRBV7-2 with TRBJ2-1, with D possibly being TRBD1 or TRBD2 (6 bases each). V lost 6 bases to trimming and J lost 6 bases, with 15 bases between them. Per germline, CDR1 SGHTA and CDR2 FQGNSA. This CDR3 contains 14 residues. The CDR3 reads CASRGGRVTNEQFF. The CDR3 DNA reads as TGTGCCAGCAGGGGGGGCAGGGTGACCAATGAGCAGTTCTTC.

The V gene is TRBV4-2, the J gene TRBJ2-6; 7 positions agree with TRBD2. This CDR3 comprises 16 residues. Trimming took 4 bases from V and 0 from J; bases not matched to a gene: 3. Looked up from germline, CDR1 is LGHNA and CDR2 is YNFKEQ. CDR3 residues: CASSPTSSSGANVLTF. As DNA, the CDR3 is TGTGCCAGCAGCCCGACTAGCAGCTCTGGGGCCAACGTCCTGACTTTC.

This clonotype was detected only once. CDR3 nucleotides: TGTGCCAGCTCACTTACAGGGGGCGACTACAATGAGCAGTTCTTC. This sequence encodes CASSLTGGDYNEQFF. The rearrangement joins TRBV18 to TRBJ2-1, with 9 bases identical to TRBD1. After removal of 4 bases from V and 3 bases from J, the junction contained 4 bases not matched to a gene. CDR3 length: 15 amino acids. Germline CDR1 and CDR2: KGHSH and LQKENI.

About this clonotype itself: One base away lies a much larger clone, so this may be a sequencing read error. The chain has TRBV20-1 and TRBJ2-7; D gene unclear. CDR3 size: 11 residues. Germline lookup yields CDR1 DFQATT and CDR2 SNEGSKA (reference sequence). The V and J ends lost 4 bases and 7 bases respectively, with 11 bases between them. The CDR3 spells CSANQVREQYF. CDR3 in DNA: TGCAGTGCTAATCAGGTTCGAGAGCAGTACTTC.

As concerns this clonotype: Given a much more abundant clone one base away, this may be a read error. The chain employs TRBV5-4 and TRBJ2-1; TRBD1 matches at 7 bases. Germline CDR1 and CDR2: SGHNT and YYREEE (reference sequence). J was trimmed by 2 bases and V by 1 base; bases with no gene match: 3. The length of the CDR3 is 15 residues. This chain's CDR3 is CASSLHRGAYNEQFF. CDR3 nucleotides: TGTGCCAGCAGCTTGCACAGGGGCGCCTACAATGAGCAGTTCTTC.

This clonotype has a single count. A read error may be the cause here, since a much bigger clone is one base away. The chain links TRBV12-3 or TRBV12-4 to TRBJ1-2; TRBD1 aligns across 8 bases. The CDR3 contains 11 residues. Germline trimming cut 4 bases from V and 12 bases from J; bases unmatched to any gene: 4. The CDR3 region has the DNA TGTGCCAGCAGTTCCGGACAGGGAGACACCTTC. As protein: CASSSGQGDTF.